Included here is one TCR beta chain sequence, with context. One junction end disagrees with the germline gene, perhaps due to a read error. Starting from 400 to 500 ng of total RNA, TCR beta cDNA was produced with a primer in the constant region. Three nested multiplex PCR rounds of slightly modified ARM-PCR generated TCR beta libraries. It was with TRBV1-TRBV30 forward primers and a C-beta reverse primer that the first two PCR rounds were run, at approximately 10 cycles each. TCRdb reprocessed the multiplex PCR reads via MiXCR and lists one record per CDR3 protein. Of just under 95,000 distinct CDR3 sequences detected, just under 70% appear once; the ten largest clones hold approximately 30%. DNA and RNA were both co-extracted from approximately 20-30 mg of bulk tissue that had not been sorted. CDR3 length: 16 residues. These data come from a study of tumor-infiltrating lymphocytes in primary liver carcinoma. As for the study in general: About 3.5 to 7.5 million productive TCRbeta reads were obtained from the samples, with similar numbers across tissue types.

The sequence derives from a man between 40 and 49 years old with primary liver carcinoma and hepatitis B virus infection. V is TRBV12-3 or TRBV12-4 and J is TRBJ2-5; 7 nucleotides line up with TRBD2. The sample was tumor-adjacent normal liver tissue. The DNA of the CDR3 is TGTGTCAGCAGTTCCTGGGGGGAGGGCCTCCCAGAGACCCAGTACTTC. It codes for CVSSSWGEGLPETQYF.